This T cell receptor (beta chain) was captured by sequencing in a study of spatial heterogeneity in lung cancer. Across the study: Each time, sequencing found more beta-chain sequences than alpha-chain sequences. Tumor-region TCR transcript counts correlated strongly with a T cell module score from matched bulk RNA-seq. Study-level points and caveats: In tumors, expanded intratumoral alpha and beta TCR counts tracked mutation counts.

The CDR3 loop spans 14 amino acids. Germline CDR1 and CDR2: SGHVS and FQNEAQ. The ends lost 5 bases at V and 7 bases at J; junction bases unmatched: 7. TCRdb itself ran the 5' RACE reads through MiXCR, one entry per CDR3 protein. The table shows some 1,500 distinct CDR3 sequences, with about 19% occurring only once. This clonotype is medium-sized (0.01 to 0.1%) in the sample. The target antigen is unknown. This sample's time point: sample taken at primary tumor resection. A total of around 67 untreated early-stage non-small cell lung cancer patients served as donors. The TCR comes from a male donor with early-stage non-small cell lung cancer. Material: lung tumor tissue, obtained at surgery. V gene TRBV7-8 combines with J gene TRBJ1-4; the match to TRBD1 covers 7 bases. The CDR3 coding sequence is TGTGCCAGCAGCACCGGACAGGATACTGAAAAACTGTTTTTT. Translation: CASSTGQDTEKLFF. The variable domain in full, completed from reference TRBV7-8 and TRBJ1-4, reads GAGVSQSPRYKVAKRGQDVALRCDPISGHVSLFWYQQALGQGPEFLTYFQNEAQLDKSGLPSDRFFAERPEGSVSTLKIQRTQQEDSAVYLCASSTGQDTEKLFFGSGTQLSVL.